The T cell receptor beta chain described here comes from a study of T cell repertoires in cytomegalovirus infection. For this clonotype: Its target is unknown.

From the reads, TCRdb called clonotypes with MiXCR, one entry per CDR3 protein. The sample lists roughly 920,000 distinct CDR3 sequences, around 32% occurring once. V shed 0 bases and J 8 bases; nucleotides not matched to a gene: 3. Looked up from germline, CDR1 is SGHDN and CDR2 is FVKESK. This CDR3 is 14 amino acids long. Study-level findings and limits: Summed frequency of public TCR beta families distinguished CMV carriers with the relevant HLA.

V is TRBV14 and J is TRBJ2-1; 8 bases are a match to TRBD1. This clonotype was obtained from a human donor in good health (CMV status not recorded). Some clones in this sample may be carry-over from other donors' samples. The sample was cultured CD8+ T cells from PBMCs, taken from culture after CMV antigen stimulation. The CDR3 DNA is TGTGCCAGCAGCCAAGATTTCAGGGGGCATGAGCAGTTCTTC. Its translation: CASSQDFRGHEQFF.